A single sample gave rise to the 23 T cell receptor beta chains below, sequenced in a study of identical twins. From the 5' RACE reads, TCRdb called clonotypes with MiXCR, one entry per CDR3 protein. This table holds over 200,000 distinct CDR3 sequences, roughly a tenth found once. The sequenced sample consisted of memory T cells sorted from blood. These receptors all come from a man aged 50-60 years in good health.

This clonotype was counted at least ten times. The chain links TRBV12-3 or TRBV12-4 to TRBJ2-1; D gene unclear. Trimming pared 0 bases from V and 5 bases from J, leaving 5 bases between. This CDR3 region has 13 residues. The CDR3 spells CASSLAFDNEQFF. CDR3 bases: TGTGCCAGCAGTTTAGCTTTTGACAATGAGCAGTTCTTC.

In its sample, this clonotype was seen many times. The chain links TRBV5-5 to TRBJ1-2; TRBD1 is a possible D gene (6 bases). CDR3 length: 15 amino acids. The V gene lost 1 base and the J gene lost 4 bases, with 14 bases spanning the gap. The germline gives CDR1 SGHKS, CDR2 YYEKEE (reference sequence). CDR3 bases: TGTGCCAGCAGCTTGTCTACAGGGAAACCCTATGGCTACACCTTC. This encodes CASSLSTGKPYGYTF.

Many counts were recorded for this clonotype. Here the CDR3 reads CASSLEPRGEGVNTEAFF. CDR3 sequence (DNA): TGTGCCAGCAGCTTAGAGCCCCGGGGGGAAGGGGTGAACACTGAAGCTTTCTTT. This chain connects TRBV11-2 to TRBJ1-1, with a tentative D call TRBD1 (5 bases). The V end lost 0 bases, the J end lost 0 bases, and 17 bases lay between the germline ends. The length of the CDR3 is 18 residues. Looked up from germline, CDR1 is SGHAT and CDR2 is FQNNGV.

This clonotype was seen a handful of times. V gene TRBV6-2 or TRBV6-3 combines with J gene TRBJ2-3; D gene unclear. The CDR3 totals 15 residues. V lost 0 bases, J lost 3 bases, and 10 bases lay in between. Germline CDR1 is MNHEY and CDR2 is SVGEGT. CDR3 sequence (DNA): TGTGCCAGCAGTTACTCCGAAAAAGAGACAGATACGCAGTATTTT. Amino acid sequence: CASSYSEKETDTQYF.

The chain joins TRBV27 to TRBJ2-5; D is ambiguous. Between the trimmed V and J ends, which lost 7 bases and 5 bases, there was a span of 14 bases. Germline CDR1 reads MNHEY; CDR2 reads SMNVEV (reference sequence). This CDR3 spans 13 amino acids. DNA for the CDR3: TGTGCCAGCACTCAAAGGGCCGGGGAGACCCAGTACTTC. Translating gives CASTQRAGETQYF.

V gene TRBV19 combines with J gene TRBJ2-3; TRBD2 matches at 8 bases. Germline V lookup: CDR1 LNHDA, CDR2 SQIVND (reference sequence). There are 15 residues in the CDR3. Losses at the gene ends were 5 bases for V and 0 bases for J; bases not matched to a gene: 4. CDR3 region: CASSPLAASTDTQYF. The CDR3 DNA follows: TGTGCCAGTAGTCCACTAGCGGCCAGCACAGATACGCAGTATTTT.

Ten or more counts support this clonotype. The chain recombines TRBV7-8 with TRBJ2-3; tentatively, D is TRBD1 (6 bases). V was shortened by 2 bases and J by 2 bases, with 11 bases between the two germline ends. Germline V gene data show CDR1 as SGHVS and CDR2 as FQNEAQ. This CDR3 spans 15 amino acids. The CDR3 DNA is TGTGCCAGCAGCTTACTACAGGGCAACACAGATACGCAGTATTTT. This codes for CASSLLQGNTDTQYF.

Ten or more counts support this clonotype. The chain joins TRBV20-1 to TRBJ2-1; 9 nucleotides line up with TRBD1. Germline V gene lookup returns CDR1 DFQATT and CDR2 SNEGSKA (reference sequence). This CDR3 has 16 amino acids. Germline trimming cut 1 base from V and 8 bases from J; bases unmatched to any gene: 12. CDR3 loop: CSARASGDRGGDEQFF. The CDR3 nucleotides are TGCAGTGCTAGAGCGAGCGGAGACAGGGGGGGCGATGAGCAGTTCTTC.

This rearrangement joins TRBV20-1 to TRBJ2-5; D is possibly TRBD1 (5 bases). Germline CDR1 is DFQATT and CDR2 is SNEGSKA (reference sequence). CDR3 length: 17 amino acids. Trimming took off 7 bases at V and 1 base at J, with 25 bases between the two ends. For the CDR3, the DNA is TGCAGTGTCGCACAGGCTAGTTATAGGATCGCCCAAGAGACCCAGTACTTC. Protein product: CSVAQASYRIAQETQYF.

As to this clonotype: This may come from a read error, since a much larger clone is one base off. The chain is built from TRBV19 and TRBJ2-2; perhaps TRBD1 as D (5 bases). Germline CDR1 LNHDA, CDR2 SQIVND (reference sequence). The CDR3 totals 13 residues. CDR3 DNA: TGTGCCAGTAGTCGACAGTTCACCGCGGAGCTGTTTTTT. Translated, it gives CASSRQFTAELFF.

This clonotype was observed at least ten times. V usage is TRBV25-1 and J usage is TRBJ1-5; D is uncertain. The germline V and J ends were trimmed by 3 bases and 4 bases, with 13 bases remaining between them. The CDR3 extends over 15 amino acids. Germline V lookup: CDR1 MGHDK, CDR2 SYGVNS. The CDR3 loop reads CASSDNEGGNQPQHF. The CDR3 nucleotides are TGTGCCAGCAGTGACAACGAAGGTGGTAATCAGCCCCAGCATTTT.

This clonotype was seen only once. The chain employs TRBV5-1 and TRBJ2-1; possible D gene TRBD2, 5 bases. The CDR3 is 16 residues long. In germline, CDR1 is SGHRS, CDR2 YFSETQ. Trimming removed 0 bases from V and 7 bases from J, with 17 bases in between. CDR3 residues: CASSLGHQGGSNEQFF. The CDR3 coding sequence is TGCGCCAGCAGCTTGGGACACCAAGGAGGTTCGAATGAGCAGTTCTTC.

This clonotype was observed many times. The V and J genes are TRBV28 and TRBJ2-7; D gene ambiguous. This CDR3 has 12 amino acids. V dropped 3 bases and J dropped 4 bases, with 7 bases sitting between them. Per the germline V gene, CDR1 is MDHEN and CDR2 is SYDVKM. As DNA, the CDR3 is TGTGCCAGCAGTTTGAAGGGTTACGAGCAGTACTTC. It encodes CASSLKGYEQYF.

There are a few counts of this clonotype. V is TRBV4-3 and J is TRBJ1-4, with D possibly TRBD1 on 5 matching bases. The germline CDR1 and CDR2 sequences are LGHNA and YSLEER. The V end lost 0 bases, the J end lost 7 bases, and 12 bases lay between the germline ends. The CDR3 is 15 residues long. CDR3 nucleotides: TGCGCCAGCAGCCAAGAGTACAGGCTTAGTGAAAAACTGTTTTTT. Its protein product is CASSQEYRLSEKLFF.

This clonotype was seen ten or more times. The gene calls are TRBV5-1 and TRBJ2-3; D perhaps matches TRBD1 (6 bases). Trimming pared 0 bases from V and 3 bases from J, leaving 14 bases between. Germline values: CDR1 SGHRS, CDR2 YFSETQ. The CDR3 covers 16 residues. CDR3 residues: CASSLGLGASTDTQYF. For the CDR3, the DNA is TGCGCCAGCAGCTTGGGTTTGGGGGCTTCAACAGATACGCAGTATTTT.

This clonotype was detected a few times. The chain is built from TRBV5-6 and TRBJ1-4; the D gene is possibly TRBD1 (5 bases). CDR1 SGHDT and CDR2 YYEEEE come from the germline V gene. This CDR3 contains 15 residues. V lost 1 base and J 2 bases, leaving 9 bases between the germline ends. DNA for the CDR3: TGTGCCAGCAGCTTGAAAGGGGTGACTAATGAAAAACTGTTTTTT. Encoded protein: CASSLKGVTNEKLFF.

The CDR3 DNA reads as TGTGCCAGCAGCCCCTCGGGACAAAACACCGGGGAGCTGTTTTTT. Translated, it gives CASSPSGQNTGELFF. The gene calls are TRBV5-5 and TRBJ2-2; possibly TRBD1 for D (6 bases). V was pared by 4 bases and J by 2 bases, with 12 bases between. CDR1 is SGHKS and CDR2 is YYEKEE in the germline V gene (reference sequence). CDR3 length equals 15 residues.

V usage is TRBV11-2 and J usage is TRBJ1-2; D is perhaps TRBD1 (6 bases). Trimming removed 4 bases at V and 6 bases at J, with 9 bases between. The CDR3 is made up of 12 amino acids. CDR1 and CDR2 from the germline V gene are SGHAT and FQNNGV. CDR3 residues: CASSWTDDGYTF. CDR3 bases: TGTGCCAGCAGCTGGACAGACGATGGCTACACCTTC.

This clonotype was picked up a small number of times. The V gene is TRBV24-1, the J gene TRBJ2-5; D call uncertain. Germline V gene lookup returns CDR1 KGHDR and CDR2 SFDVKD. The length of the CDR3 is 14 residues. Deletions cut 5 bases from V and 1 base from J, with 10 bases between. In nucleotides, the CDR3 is TGTGCCACCAGTGTTACGGGTTTCCAAGAGACCCAGTACTTC. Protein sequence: CATSVTGFQETQYF.

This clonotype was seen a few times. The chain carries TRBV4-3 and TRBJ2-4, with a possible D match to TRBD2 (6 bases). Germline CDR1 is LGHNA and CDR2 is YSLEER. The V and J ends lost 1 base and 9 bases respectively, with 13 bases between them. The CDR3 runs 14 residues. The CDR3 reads CASSQGRVKGIQYF. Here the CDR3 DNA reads TGCGCCAGCAGCCAAGGGAGGGTTAAAGGCATTCAGTACTTC.

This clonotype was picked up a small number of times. The CDR3 DNA sequence: TGCAGCGTTGTGGGCTCCCGGGCGGGAGGGGGAACAGATACGCAGTATTTT. The encoded protein is CSVVGSRAGGGTDTQYF. The chain combines TRBV29-1 with TRBJ2-3; the match to TRBD2 covers 9 bases. V lost 4 bases and J lost 3; bases outside the gene matches: 14. There are 17 residues in the CDR3. Germline lookup yields CDR1 SQVTM and CDR2 ANQGSEA.

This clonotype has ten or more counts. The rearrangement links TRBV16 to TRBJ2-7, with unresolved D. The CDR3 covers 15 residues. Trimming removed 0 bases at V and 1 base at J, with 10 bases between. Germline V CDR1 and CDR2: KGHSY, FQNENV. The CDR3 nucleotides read TGTGCCAGCAGCCAATCTCGGGCAAGTTCCTACGAGCAGTACTTC. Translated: CASSQSRASSYEQYF.

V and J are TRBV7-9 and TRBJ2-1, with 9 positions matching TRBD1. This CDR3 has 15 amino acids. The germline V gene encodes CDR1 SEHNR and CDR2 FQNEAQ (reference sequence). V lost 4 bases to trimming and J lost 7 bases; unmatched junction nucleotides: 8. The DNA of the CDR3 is TGTGCCAGCAGCTCCGCCGGGACAGGGTGGAATGAGCAGTTCTTC. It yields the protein CASSSAGTGWNEQFF.